The 28 T cell receptor beta chains given below trace back to one sample, sequenced in a study of CD8 T cells in ankylosing spondylitis. TCRdb itself ran the 5' RACE reads through MiXCR, one entry per CDR3 protein. The profile covers around 150,000 distinct CDR3 sequences, with under 55% appearing a single time and over 12% taken by the ten largest. Sequencing was done on a sample of synovial fluid, either unsorted or a sorted T cell fraction (not recorded which). The receptors here all came from a male donor with ankylosing spondylitis.

This clonotype was seen a few times. The chain links TRBV18 to TRBJ2-2, with D perhaps TRBD1 (5 bases). Trimming left V 0 bases short and J 1 base short, with 18 bases between. The V gene's germline CDR1 is KGHSH and CDR2 LQKENI. The CDR3 spans 19 residues. The CDR3 reads CASSPPVYAVGLNTGELFF. Written as DNA, the CDR3 is TGTGCCAGCTCACCACCGGTTTACGCTGTGGGGCTGAACACCGGGGAGCTGTTTTTT.

This chain connects TRBV18 to TRBJ2-2, with 9 positions matching TRBD1. The CDR3 has 16 residues. With 1 base clipped from V and 5 bases from J, the junction kept 5 bases outside the gene matches. Germline loops: CDR1 KGHSH, CDR2 LQKENI. The CDR3: CASSPLRGTGTGELFF. As DNA, the CDR3 is TGTGCCAGCTCACCACTCCGGGGGACAGGGACCGGGGAGCTGTTTTTT.

The chain couples TRBV27 to TRBJ2-7; D is uncertain. The CDR3 extends over 15 amino acids. V shed 3 bases and J shed 2 bases, with 14 bases lying between them. Germline V gene sequence: CDR1 MNHEY, CDR2 SMNVEV (reference sequence). CDR3 loop: CASSFGPPEPYEQYF. The CDR3 DNA sequence: TGTGCCAGCAGTTTTGGCCCCCCAGAACCCTACGAGCAGTACTTC.

This clonotype showed up just a few times. The chain is built from TRBV4-1 and TRBJ2-7, with 9 positions matching TRBD2. V lost 4 bases and J lost 2; bases outside the gene matches: 24. This CDR3 spans 21 amino acids. Germline lookup yields CDR1 MGHRA and CDR2 YSYEKL. The CDR3 spells CASSPWQGTRLADDTTYEQYF. The CDR3 DNA follows: TGCGCCAGCAGCCCTTGGCAGGGGACGAGACTAGCGGACGATACCACCTACGAGCAGTACTTC.

This clonotype showed up just a few times. This chain connects TRBV29-1 to TRBJ1-3, with TRBD1 matching 7 bases. This CDR3 has 14 residues. Trimming at V came to 4 bases and at J to 0 bases, leaving 3 bases not matched to a gene. Germline V gives CDR1 SQVTM, CDR2 ANQGSEA. The CDR3 region is CSVAGTVSGNTIYF. CDR3 nucleotides: TGCAGCGTTGCGGGGACAGTCTCTGGAAACACCATATATTTT.

This sequence joins TRBV11-1 and TRBJ2-3, with D tentatively TRBD2 (5 bases). Trimming removed 2 bases at V and 1 base at J, with 19 bases between. Germline-derived CDR1 and CDR2 are SGHAT and FQDESV (reference sequence). The CDR3 extends over 18 amino acids. CDR3 protein: CASSLYHRELWGTDTQYF. The CDR3 bases are TGTGCCAGCAGCTTATACCACCGGGAACTCTGGGGCACAGATACGCAGTATTTT.

This clonotype was seen a few times. The DNA for the CDR3 is TGTGCCAGCAGTTACACAGGGAGCGGCTACGAGCAGTACTTC. This codes for CASSYTGSGYEQYF. V usage is TRBV6-5 and J usage is TRBJ2-7; D perhaps matches TRBD1 (6 bases). The CDR3 covers 14 residues. CDR1 is MNHEY, CDR2 SVGAGI, per germline. V dropped 2 bases and J dropped 3 bases, with 11 bases sitting between them.

The J gene is TRBJ1-5, the V gene TRBV4-1, with D uncertain. The CDR3 is made up of 15 amino acids. CDR1 is MGHRA and CDR2 is YSYEKL in the germline V gene. With 3 bases removed from V and 6 bases from J, the gap between germline ends came to 15 bases. CDR3 sequence (DNA): TGCGCCAGCAGCCATGGGTGGCTAACCGGTCAGCCCCAGCATTTT. This sequence encodes CASSHGWLTGQPQHF.

This chain links TRBV4-3 with TRBJ2-7; 9 bases fit TRBD2. V gave up 0 bases and J gave up 3 bases; unmatched junction bases: 6. CDR3 size: 16 residues. Germline V CDR1 and CDR2: LGHNA, YSLEER. This CDR3 reads CASSQDLDSGSYEQYF. CDR3 coding DNA: TGCGCCAGCAGCCAAGATCTGGATAGCGGGAGCTACGAGCAGTACTTC.

This sequence joins TRBV10-3 and TRBJ2-6; perhaps TRBD2 as D (6 bases). CDR3 size: 18 residues. Germline CDR1 reads ENHRY; CDR2 reads SYGVKD. Trimming took off 4 bases at V and 0 bases at J, with 16 bases between the two ends. In DNA form, the CDR3 reads TGTGCCATCAGTGGCACCGGGACTTCCAGCTCTGGGGCCAACGTCCTGACTTTC. Residues: CAISGTGTSSSGANVLTF.

This rearrangement joins TRBV10-3 to TRBJ2-3, with 7 bases fitting TRBD2. The germline V gene has CDR1 ENHRY and CDR2 SYGVKD. With 5 bases clipped from V and 2 bases from J, the junction kept 7 bases outside the gene matches. The CDR3 totals 15 residues. CDR3 sequence (DNA): TGTGCCATCAGTCTGGGAGGGCAGTTCACAGATACGCAGTATTTT. The encoded protein is CAISLGGQFTDTQYF.

This clonotype was seen a handful of times. V usage is TRBV5-5 and J usage is TRBJ1-2; D unresolved. V was pared by 1 base and J by 6 bases, with 10 bases between. The CDR3 runs to 13 residues. Germline V lookup: CDR1 SGHKS, CDR2 YYEKEE (reference sequence). CDR3 region: CASSLSQIHGYTF. The CDR3 coding sequence is TGTGCCAGCAGCTTGTCACAGATCCATGGCTACACCTTC.

In this sample, this clonotype turned up many times. The V and J genes are TRBV12-3 or TRBV12-4 and TRBJ1-5; D remains ambiguous. This CDR3 has 16 residues. The V gene lost 6 bases and the J gene lost 6 bases, with 21 bases spanning the gap. CDR3 region: CASSDPAALGSQPQHF. The CDR3 coding sequence is TGTGCCAGCAGCGATCCCGCGGCGCTTGGAAGTCAGCCCCAGCATTTT.

The rearrangement links TRBV15 to TRBJ2-5; D is perhaps TRBD2 (6 bases). Trimming cost V 0 bases and J 5 bases, with 19 bases left between them. The CDR3 is made up of 17 amino acids. Germline-derived CDR1 and CDR2 are LNHNV and YYDKDF (reference sequence). As DNA, the CDR3 is TGTGCCACCAGCAGAGATTCGCACGGCCTAGCGATTGAGACCCAGTACTTC. Its protein is CATSRDSHGLAIETQYF.

This clonotype turned up a few times. The rearrangement uses TRBV6-6 and TRBJ2-7; D is unclear. This CDR3 is 11 amino acids long. Germline CDR1 and CDR2: MNHNY and SVGAGI (reference sequence). Between the trimmed V and J ends, which lost 4 bases and 4 bases, there was a span of 5 bases. The CDR3 loop is CASSSRYEQYF. The DNA of the CDR3 is TGTGCCAGCAGTTCGAGGTACGAGCAGTACTTC.

This clonotype was counted a few times. This rearrangement joins TRBV4-3 to TRBJ1-2; D unclear. Germline CDR1 is LGHNA and CDR2 is YSLEER. V was trimmed by 1 base and J by 3 bases, leaving 12 bases between them. The CDR3 has 15 residues. The CDR3 DNA reads TGCGCCAGCAGCCAAGGGTATCTGGAACACTATGGCTACACCTTC. It specifies CASSQGYLEHYGYTF.

The chain uses TRBV5-5 and TRBJ2-7, with 8 bases fitting TRBD2. The V gene's germline CDR1 is SGHKS and CDR2 YYEKEE (reference sequence). V lost 2 bases and J lost 2; bases outside the gene matches: 12. This CDR3 is 17 amino acids long. The CDR3 nucleotides read TGTGCCAGCAGCTTAAACCGTCCGGGACTAGGCCCCTACGAGCAGTACTTC. Protein sequence: CASSLNRPGLGPYEQYF.

The sample holds a few counts of this clonotype. The chain recombines TRBV28 with TRBJ2-5; TRBD1 aligns across 8 bases. V gave up 7 bases and J gave up 0 bases; unmatched junction bases: 13. Germline assignment: CDR1 MDHEN and CDR2 SYDVKM. The CDR3 is made up of 17 amino acids. DNA of the CDR3: TGTGCCAGCAACCTAAAGCCGGGACAGGCGAACCAAGAGACCCAGTACTTC. Protein sequence: CASNLKPGQANQETQYF.

This clonotype was found many times. This chain connects TRBV5-4 to TRBJ1-1, with 7 nucleotides matching TRBD1. The germline V gene has CDR1 SGHNT and CDR2 YYREEE (reference sequence). There are 14 residues in the CDR3. V dropped 6 bases and J dropped 5; count of bases not matched to a gene: 10. CDR3 sequence: CASIDRERETEAFF. DNA of the CDR3: TGTGCCAGCATCGACAGGGAGAGGGAGACTGAAGCTTTCTTT.

The chain joins TRBV10-3 to TRBJ2-2; possible D gene TRBD2, 5 bases. This CDR3 contains 14 residues. The germline V gene has CDR1 ENHRY and CDR2 SYGVKD. The ends were cut back, 2 bases at V and 1 base at J, with 5 bases in the middle. CDR3: CAISEGLNTGELFF. CDR3 coding DNA: TGTGCCATCAGTGAGGGACTGAACACCGGGGAGCTGTTTTTT.

This chain uses TRBV3-1 with TRBJ2-7, with TRBD2 as a possible D gene (6 bases). V lost 3 bases and J lost 4, with 10 bases in between. This CDR3 has 13 amino acids. From germline, CDR1 is LGHDT and CDR2 YNNKEL (reference sequence). In DNA, the CDR3 is TGTGCCAGCAGCCAGGAGGGGAAGTACGAGCAGTACTTC. Its protein is CASSQEGKYEQYF.

The V call is TRBV27, the J call TRBJ2-7; 13 nucleotides agree with TRBD2. The germline gives CDR1 MNHEY, CDR2 SMNVEV (reference sequence). The CDR3 is made up of 18 amino acids. V gave up 2 bases and J gave up 7 bases; unmatched junction bases: 14. The CDR3 is CASSLVGAPGTSGEEQYF. CDR3 sequence (DNA): TGTGCCAGCAGTTTAGTCGGTGCCCCCGGGACTAGCGGGGAAGAGCAGTACTTC.

This clonotype was observed at least ten times. The genes are TRBV6-1 and TRBJ1-5; the match to TRBD1 covers 8 bases. The V gene's germline CDR1 is MNHNS and CDR2 SASEGT. The CDR3 runs to 14 residues. Trimming took 7 bases from V and 5 from J; bases not matched to a gene: 7. The CDR3 here is CASTEGQAYQPQHF. CDR3 nucleotides: TGTGCCAGCACCGAGGGACAGGCTTATCAGCCCCAGCATTTT.

This sequence joins TRBV4-1 and TRBJ1-4; 7 bases are shared with TRBD1. The germline V gene encodes CDR1 MGHRA and CDR2 YSYEKL. This CDR3 is built from 15 residues. Trimming at V came to 4 bases and at J to 5 bases, leaving 7 bases not matched to a gene. For the CDR3, the DNA is TGCGCCAGCAGCCGCGGACAGGCGTCCAATGAAAAACTGTTTTTT. Its translation: CASSRGQASNEKLFF.

This clonotype appeared once. CDR3 loop: CASSYTPRQGAGELFF. CDR3 in DNA: TGTGCCAGCAGCTACACACCCCGACAGGGGGCCGGGGAGCTGTTTTTT. V usage is TRBV7-9 and J usage is TRBJ2-2; TRBD1 aligns across 9 bases. This CDR3 comprises 16 residues. V was pared by 4 bases and J by 6 bases, with 9 bases of the junction left unmatched. Germline V lookup: CDR1 SEHNR, CDR2 FQNEAQ (reference sequence).

The chain joins TRBV27 to TRBJ1-5, with a tentative D call TRBD1 (5 bases). This CDR3 has 17 residues. Trimming took 0 bases from V and 0 from J, leaving 12 bases between them. CDR1 MNHEY and CDR2 SMNVEV come from the germline V gene (reference sequence). CDR3 loop: CASSLSGADYSNQPQHF. The CDR3 nucleotides read TGTGCCAGCAGTTTATCAGGGGCAGACTATAGCAATCAGCCCCAGCATTTT.

This clonotype was counted only a few times. The V gene is TRBV12-3 or TRBV12-4, the J gene TRBJ2-6; D perhaps matches TRBD1 (6 bases). This CDR3 has 16 amino acids. Trimming removed 5 bases from V and 2 bases from J, with 13 bases in between. In DNA, the CDR3 is TGTGCCAGCAGTACAAGGACAGCTACTGGGGCCAACGTCCTGACTTTC. It is translated as CASSTRTATGANVLTF.

This clonotype was observed many times. The CDR3 is CASSFTGDSPLHF. The CDR3 DNA is TGTGCCAGCAGCTTTACAGGGGATTCACCCCTCCACTTT. This sequence joins TRBV11-2 and TRBJ1-6; 7 bases match TRBD1. CDR1 is SGHAT and CDR2 is FQNNGV in the germline V gene. Germline trimming cut 3 bases from V and 8 bases from J; bases unmatched to any gene: 1. The CDR3 loop spans 13 amino acids.